This TCR beta chain was identified during a study of OX40 agonist ivuxolimab in advanced cancers. Broader study findings: Specificity for antigen went undetermined in the expanded peripheral T cells.

The trim removed 3 bases at V and 3 bases at J, leaving 7 bases unmatched. This CDR3 has 15 amino acids. Per the germline V gene, CDR1 is PRHDT and CDR2 is FYEKMQ (reference sequence). Concerning this clone itself: Its antigen is as yet unknown.

Sequenced by immunoSEQ multiplex PCR; TCRdb stores in-frame clones only, minus some. The data contain 45,000 to 50,000 clones, around 90% of them singletons. Blood samples were obtained at baseline, cycle 4 day 1, and cycle 7 day 1. The sequencing here drew on CD4+ or CD8+ T cells sorted from blood, taken in a trial of the OX40 agonist ivuxolimab. The V call is TRBV13, the J call TRBJ1-2; TRBD1 aligns across 7 bases. The sequence was collected from an adult with an advanced solid tumor such as melanoma, head and neck, liver or kidney cancer. CDR3 sequence: CASSFGDRAYYGYTF. In DNA form, the CDR3 reads TGTGCCAGCAGCTTTGGGGACAGAGCCTACTATGGCTACACCTTC.